This passage covers 2 T cell receptor beta chains from one sample sequenced in a study of PD-1 blockade in classical Hodgkin lymphoma. Relapses following autologous stem cell transplantation were seen in all patients, with brentuximab vedotin exposure varying. Sequencing was performed with immunoSEQ multiplex PCR; in TCRdb, only in-frame clones are kept and a portion is missing. The table has roughly 41,000 clones, roughly 88% seen once. The specimen comprised peripheral blood mononuclear cells (PBMCs), sampled before the second cycle of nivolumab. Receptors originate from a human donor with classical Hodgkin lymphoma.

The CDR3 here is CASLPGQGQETQYF. DNA for the CDR3: TGTGCCAGCCTCCCGGGACAGGGGCAAGAGACCCAGTACTTC. This chain joins TRBV2 and TRBJ2-5; 10 bases line up with TRBD1. The CDR3 consists of 14 residues. CDR1 SNHLY and CDR2 FYNNEI come from the germline V gene. Trimming took 8 bases from V and 2 from J; bases not matched to a gene: 5.

The gene calls are TRBV15 and TRBJ2-1, with D perhaps matching TRBD2 (5 bases). The CDR3 sequence is 13 residues long. Germline V gene sequence: CDR1 LNHNV, CDR2 YYDKDF (reference sequence). V dropped 3 bases and J dropped 9 bases, with 12 bases sitting between them. This chain's CDR3 is CATSSPGTSEQFF. The CDR3 nucleotides are TGTGCCACCAGCAGCCCCGGAACTAGTGAGCAGTTCTTC.